This TCR beta chain derives from a study of blood T cell repertoires in COVID-19. Study in general: Italy, Spain and the United States were the sources of the convalescent and acute COVID-19 samples.

The table came from immunoSEQ multiplex PCR; TCRdb's copy has only in-frame clones and leaves some out. The sample yields about 270,000 clones, around 90% seen once. The CDR3 consists of 14 residues. V lost 3 bases and J 11 bases, leaving 14 bases between the germline ends. Germline V gene data show CDR1 as ENHRY and CDR2 as SYGVKD. The sequence came from a young adult with COVID-19, enrolled during active disease. This chain links TRBV10-3 with TRBJ1-6; the D is unclear. Material: peripheral blood. In DNA form, the CDR3 reads TGTGCCATCAGTGACAATAGCCTAGGAGCACCCCTCCACTTT. It specifies CAISDNSLGAPLHF.